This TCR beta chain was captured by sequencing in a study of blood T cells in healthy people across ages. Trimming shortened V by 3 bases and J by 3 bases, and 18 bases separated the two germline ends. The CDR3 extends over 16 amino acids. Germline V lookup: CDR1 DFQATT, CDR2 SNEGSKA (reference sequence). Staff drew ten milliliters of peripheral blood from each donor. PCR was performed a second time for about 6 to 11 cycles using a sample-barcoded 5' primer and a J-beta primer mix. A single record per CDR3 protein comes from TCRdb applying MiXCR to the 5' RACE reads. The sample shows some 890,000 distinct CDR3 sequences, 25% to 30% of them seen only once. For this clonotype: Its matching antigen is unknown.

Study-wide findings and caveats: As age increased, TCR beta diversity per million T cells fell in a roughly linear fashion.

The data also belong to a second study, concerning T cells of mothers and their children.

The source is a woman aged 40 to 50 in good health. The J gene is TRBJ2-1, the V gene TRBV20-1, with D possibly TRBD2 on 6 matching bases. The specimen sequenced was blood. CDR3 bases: TGCAGTGCTAGTCCGGGCCCCGGGGGTCTCTACAATGAGCAGTTCTTC. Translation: CSASPGPGGLYNEQFF.